The present entry profiles one T cell receptor beta chain with its context. Its target is not known. The V end lost 5 bases, the J end lost 6 bases, and 17 bases lay between the germline ends. Germline V gene lookup returns CDR1 PRHDT and CDR2 FYEKMQ (reference sequence). The CDR3 loop spans 15 amino acids. Stated time point: week 35, safety follow-up. Vaccine doses each comprised 300 ug of mutant IDH1 20-mer peptide, with topical imiquimod. The sample belongs to a study of a mutant IDH1 vaccine in newly diagnosed glioma. Study-wide background: Beforehand, treatment had been radiotherapy, temozolomide, or both; the majority received both.

Assay used: immunoSEQ multiplex PCR; TCRdb lists only in-frame clones, some missing. In the table there are 30,000 or so clones, approximately 82% of which are singletons. The sample was PBMCs, taken from a glioma patient whose treatment included an IDH1 peptide vaccine. The TCR comes from a woman aged 18-29 years with glioma. The rearrangement uses TRBV13 and TRBJ2-1, with D possibly TRBD2 on 6 matching bases. In nucleotides, the CDR3 is TGTGCCAGCAGCCCCCGGGGAGCGGGCTTCAATGAGCAGTTCTTC. This codes for CASSPRGAGFNEQFF.